The 16 T cell receptor beta chains below were found in one sample sequenced in a study of cytomegalovirus exposure and HLA in healthy donors. With 60 Vbeta and 13 Jbeta primers, the PCR was carried out. The data were produced by immunoSEQ multiplex PCR, yet TCRdb's version contains in-frame clones alone and is incomplete. The table records under 200,000 clones, around 80% of them present only once. Sequencing input: PBMCs. The receptors were sampled from a man in his fifties or sixties in good health and CMV-seropositive.

The chain carries TRBV2 and TRBJ2-2, with a weak D call TRBD1 (6 bases). Germline V gene lookup returns CDR1 SNHLY and CDR2 FYNNEI. The germline V and J ends were trimmed by 2 bases and 11 bases, with 9 bases remaining between them. CDR3 size: 12 residues. The CDR3 DNA follows: TGTGCCAGCAGTGAACAGGGGACCGAGCTGTTTTTT. This encodes CASSEQGTELFF.

This chain links TRBV27 with TRBJ1-6; a possible D gene is TRBD1 (5 bases). CDR3 length equals 14 residues. CDR1 is MNHEY and CDR2 is SMNVEV in the germline V gene (reference sequence). The V end was cut by 7 bases, the J end by 6 bases, with 13 bases between. In DNA form, the CDR3 reads TGTGCCAGCAAAATCGCCAGGGCTAATTCACCCCTCCACTTT. Its translation is CASKIARANSPLHF.

V is TRBV5-4 and J is TRBJ2-7, with TRBD2 as a possible D gene (7 bases). The V end lost 2 bases, the J end lost 3 bases, and 18 bases lay between the germline ends. This CDR3 comprises 16 residues. Germline CDR1 is SGHNT and CDR2 is YYREEE (reference sequence). The DNA of the CDR3 is TGTGCCAGCAGCTTCAGGCGGGGGCCGAATTTCTACGAGCAGTACTTC. Amino acids: CASSFRRGPNFYEQYF.

The chain joins TRBV7-6 to TRBJ2-1, with 9 positions matching TRBD2. This CDR3 region has 18 residues. V was pared by 3 bases and J by 0 bases, with 9 bases of the junction left unmatched. CDR1 is SGHVS and CDR2 is FNYEAQ in the germline V gene. The CDR3 region is CASSFPASGDRSYNEQFF. CDR3 DNA: TGTGCCAGCAGCTTCCCAGCTAGCGGGGACCGCTCCTACAATGAGCAGTTCTTC. Drawing the rest from reference TRBV7-6 and TRBJ2-1, the complete variable domain is GAGVSQSPRYKVTKRGQDVALRCDPISGHVSLYWYRQALGQGPEFLTYFNYEAQQDKSGLPNDRFSAERPEGSISTLTIQRTEQRDSAMYRCASSFPASGDRSYNEQFFGPGTRLTVL.

This clone was detected a few times. This chain joins TRBV19 and TRBJ2-7, with no clear D. Germline-derived CDR1 and CDR2 are LNHDA and SQIVND (reference sequence). CDR3 length: 14 residues. Trimming left V 7 bases short and J 1 base short, with 14 bases between. CDR3 protein: CASTPVPGSYEQYF. The CDR3 DNA follows: TGTGCCAGTACCCCGGTCCCAGGTTCCTACGAGCAGTACTTC.

This clone was detected only a few times. The chain carries TRBV15 and TRBJ1-5; TRBD1 matches at 9 bases. V shed 4 bases and J 6 bases; nucleotides not matched to a gene: 4. Germline CDR1 is LNHNV and CDR2 is YYDKDF (reference sequence). The CDR3 runs 14 residues. The DNA of the CDR3 is TGTGCCACCAGCATTCGACAGGGGGGTCAGCCCCAGCATTTT. It encodes CATSIRQGGQPQHF.

The rearrangement uses TRBV2 and TRBJ2-5, with 11 bases that match TRBD2. CDR3 length: 15 residues. Germline CDR1 reads SNHLY; CDR2 reads FYNNEI. V shed 5 bases and J 1 base; nucleotides not matched to a gene: 3. The CDR3 sequence is CASSKTSGAQETQYF. The CDR3 bases are TGTGCCAGCAGTAAGACTAGCGGGGCCCAAGAGACCCAGTACTTC.

The chain carries TRBV19 and TRBJ2-1, with unresolved D. CDR1 and CDR2 from the germline V gene are LNHDA and SQIVND (reference sequence). The CDR3 covers 11 residues. The ends were cut back, 8 bases at V and 2 bases at J, with 4 bases in the middle. Written as DNA, the CDR3 is TGTGCCAGTGGGCCCTACAATGAGCAGTTCTTC. This sequence encodes CASGPYNEQFF.

The chain joins TRBV6-1 to TRBJ2-7; TRBD2 is a possible D gene (6 bases). Germline lookup yields CDR1 MNHNS and CDR2 SASEGT. V lost 4 bases and J 6 bases, leaving 13 bases between the germline ends. CDR3 size: 13 residues. CDR3 region: CASSGLEGSEQYV. DNA of the CDR3: TGTGCCAGCAGTGGCCTGGAGGGATCCGAGCAGTACGTC.

The CDR3 DNA is TGTGCCAGCATAGGGGGAGCGAGGACGAATGAGCAGTTCTTC. Residues: CASIGGARTNEQFF. The chain is built from TRBV6-5 and TRBJ2-1; weak D call: TRBD1 (6 bases). V lost 7 bases and J 7 bases, leaving 17 bases between the germline ends. The germline CDR1 and CDR2 sequences are MNHEY and SVGAGI. The CDR3 is 14 amino acids.

The V call is TRBV19, the J call TRBJ2-1, with 10 bases matching TRBD2. The CDR3 is 15 amino acids. The germline V gene has CDR1 LNHDA and CDR2 SQIVND (reference sequence). V lost 5 bases and J lost 5; bases outside the gene matches: 6. CDR3: CASSFTSGIDNEQFF. In DNA, the CDR3 is TGTGCCAGTAGTTTCACTAGCGGGATCGACAATGAGCAGTTCTTC.

This chain uses TRBV9 with TRBJ1-1; 9 bases line up with TRBD1. The CDR3 loop spans 15 amino acids. Unmatched junction bases numbered 9, after V lost 2 bases and J lost 7 bases. The germline V gene has CDR1 SGDLS and CDR2 YYNGEE. Here the CDR3 reads CASSVTGGGQSEAFF. The CDR3 nucleotides are TGTGCCAGCAGCGTTACAGGGGGCGGTCAAAGTGAAGCTTTCTTT.

The gene calls are TRBV15 and TRBJ1-5; D is possibly TRBD1 (5 bases). This CDR3 has 17 residues. The V end was cut by 0 bases, the J end by 4 bases, with 16 bases between. Looked up from germline, CDR1 is LNHNV and CDR2 is YYDKDF (reference sequence). CDR3 sequence: CATSRDDPRVSNQPQHF. DNA for the CDR3: TGTGCCACCAGCAGAGATGACCCCAGGGTGAGTAATCAGCCCCAGCATTTT.

There are a few counts of this clone. V and J are TRBV6-5 and TRBJ2-1, with D possibly being TRBD2 (6 bases). The V end was cut by 6 bases, the J end by 4 bases, with 16 bases between. CDR1 and CDR2 (germline): MNHEY, SVGAGI. The CDR3 is 15 amino acids. The CDR3 loop reads CASSTTSSTYNEQFF. The CDR3 DNA follows: TGTGCCAGCAGCACAACTAGCTCAACATACAATGAGCAGTTCTTC.

The chain carries TRBV6-6 and TRBJ2-5; a weak D match, TRBD2 (6 bases). The CDR3 sequence is 13 residues long. The ends were cut back, 6 bases at V and 5 bases at J, with 13 bases in the middle. Germline V gene lookup returns CDR1 MNHNY and CDR2 SVGAGI (reference sequence). The CDR3 DNA sequence: TGTGCCAGCAGAGAGACTAGTACGGAGACCCAGTACTTC. It codes for CASRETSTETQYF.

This rearrangement joins TRBV7-9 to TRBJ1-2; 9 bases are shared with TRBD1. J was trimmed by 8 bases and V by 5 bases; bases with no gene match: 15. The CDR3 totals 16 residues. Germline-derived CDR1 and CDR2 are SEHNR and FQNEAQ (reference sequence). The CDR3 nucleotides read TGTGCCAGCAGCCTAGTCAAGGGACAGGGTATAAACGGCTACACCTTC. It encodes CASSLVKGQGINGYTF. The full variable domain, completed using reference TRBV7-9 and TRBJ1-2, is DTGVSQNPRHKITKRGQNVTFRCDPISEHNRLYWYRQTLGQGPEFLTYFQNEAQLEKSRLLSDRFSAERPKGSFSTLEIQRTEQGDSAMYLCASSLVKGQGINGYTFGSGTRLTVV.